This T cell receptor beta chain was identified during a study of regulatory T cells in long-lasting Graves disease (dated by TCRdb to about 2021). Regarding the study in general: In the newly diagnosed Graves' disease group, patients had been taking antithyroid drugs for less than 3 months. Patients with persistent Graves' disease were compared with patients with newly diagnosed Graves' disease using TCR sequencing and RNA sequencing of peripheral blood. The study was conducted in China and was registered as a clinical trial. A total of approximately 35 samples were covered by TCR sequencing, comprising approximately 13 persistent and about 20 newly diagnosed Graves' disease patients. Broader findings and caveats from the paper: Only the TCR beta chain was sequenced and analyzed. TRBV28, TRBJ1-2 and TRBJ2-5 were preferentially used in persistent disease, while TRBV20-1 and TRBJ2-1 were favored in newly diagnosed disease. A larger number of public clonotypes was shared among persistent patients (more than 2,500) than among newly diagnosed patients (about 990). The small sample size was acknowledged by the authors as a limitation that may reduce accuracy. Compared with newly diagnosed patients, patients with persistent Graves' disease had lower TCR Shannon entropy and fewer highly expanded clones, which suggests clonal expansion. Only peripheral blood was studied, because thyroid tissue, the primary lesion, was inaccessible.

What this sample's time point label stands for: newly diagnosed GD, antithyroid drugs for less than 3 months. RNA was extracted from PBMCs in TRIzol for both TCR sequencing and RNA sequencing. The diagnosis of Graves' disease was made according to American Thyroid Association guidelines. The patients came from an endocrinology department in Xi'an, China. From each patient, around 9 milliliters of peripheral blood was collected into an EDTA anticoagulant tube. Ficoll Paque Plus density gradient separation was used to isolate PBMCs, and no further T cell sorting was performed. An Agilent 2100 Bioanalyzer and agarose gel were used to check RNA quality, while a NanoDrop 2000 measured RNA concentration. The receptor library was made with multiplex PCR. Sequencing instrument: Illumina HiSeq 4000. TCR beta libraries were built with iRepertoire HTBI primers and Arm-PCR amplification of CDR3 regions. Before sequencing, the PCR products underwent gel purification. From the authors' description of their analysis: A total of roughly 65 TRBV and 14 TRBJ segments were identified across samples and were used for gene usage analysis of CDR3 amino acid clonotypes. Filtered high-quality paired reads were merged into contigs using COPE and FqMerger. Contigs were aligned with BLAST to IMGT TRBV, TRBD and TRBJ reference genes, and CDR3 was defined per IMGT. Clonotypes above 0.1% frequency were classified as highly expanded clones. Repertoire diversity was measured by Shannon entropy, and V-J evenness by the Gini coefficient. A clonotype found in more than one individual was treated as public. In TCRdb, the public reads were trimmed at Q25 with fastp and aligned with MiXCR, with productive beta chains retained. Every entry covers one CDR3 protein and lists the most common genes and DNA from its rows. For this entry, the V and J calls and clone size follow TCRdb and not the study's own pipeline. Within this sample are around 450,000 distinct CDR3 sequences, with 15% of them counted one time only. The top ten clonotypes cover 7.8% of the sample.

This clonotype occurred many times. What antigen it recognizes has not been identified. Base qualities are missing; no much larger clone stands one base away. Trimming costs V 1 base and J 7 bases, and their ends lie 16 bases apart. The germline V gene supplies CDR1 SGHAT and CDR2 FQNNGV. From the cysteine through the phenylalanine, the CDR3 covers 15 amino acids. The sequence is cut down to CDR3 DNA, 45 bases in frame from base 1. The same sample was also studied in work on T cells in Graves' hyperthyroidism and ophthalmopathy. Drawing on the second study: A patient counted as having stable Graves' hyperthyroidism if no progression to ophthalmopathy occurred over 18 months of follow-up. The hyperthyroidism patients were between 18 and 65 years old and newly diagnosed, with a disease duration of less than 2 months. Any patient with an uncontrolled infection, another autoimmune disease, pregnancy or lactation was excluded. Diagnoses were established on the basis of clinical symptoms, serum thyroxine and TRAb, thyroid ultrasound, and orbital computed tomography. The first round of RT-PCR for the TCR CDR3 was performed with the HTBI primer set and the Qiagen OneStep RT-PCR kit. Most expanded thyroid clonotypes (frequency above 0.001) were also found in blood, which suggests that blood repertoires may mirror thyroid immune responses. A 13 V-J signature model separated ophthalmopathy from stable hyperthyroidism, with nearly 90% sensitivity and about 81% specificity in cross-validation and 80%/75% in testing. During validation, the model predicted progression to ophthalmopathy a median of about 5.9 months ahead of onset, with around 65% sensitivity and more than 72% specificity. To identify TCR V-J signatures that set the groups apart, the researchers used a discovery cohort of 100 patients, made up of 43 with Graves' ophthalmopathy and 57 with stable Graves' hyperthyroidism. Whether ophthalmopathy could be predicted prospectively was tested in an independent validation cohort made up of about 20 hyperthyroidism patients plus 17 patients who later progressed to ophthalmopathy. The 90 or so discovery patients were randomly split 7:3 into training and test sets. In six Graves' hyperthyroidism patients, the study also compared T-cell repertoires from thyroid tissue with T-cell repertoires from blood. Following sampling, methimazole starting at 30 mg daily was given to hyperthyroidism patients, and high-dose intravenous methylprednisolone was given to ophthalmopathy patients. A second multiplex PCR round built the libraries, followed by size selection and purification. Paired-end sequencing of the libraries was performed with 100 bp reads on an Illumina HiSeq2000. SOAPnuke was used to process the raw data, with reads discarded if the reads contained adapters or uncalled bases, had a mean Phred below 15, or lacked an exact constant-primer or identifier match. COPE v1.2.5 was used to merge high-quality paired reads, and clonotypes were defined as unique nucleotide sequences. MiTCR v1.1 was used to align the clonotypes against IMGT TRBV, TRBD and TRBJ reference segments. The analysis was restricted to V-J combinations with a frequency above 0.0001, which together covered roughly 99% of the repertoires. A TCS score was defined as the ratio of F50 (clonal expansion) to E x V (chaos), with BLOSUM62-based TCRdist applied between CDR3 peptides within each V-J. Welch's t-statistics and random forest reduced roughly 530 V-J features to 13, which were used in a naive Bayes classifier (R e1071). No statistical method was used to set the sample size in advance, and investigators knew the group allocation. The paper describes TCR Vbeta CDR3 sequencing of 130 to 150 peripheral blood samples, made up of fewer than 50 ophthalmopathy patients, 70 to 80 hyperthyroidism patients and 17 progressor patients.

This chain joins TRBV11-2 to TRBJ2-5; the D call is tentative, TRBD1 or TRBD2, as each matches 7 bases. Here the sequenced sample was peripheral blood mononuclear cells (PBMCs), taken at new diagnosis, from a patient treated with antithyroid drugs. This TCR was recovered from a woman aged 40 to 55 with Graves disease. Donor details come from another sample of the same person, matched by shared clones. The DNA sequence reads TGTGCCAGCAGCTTAGCCAGACAGGGAGGGGGGACCCAGTACTTC. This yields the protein CASSLARQGGGTQYF.